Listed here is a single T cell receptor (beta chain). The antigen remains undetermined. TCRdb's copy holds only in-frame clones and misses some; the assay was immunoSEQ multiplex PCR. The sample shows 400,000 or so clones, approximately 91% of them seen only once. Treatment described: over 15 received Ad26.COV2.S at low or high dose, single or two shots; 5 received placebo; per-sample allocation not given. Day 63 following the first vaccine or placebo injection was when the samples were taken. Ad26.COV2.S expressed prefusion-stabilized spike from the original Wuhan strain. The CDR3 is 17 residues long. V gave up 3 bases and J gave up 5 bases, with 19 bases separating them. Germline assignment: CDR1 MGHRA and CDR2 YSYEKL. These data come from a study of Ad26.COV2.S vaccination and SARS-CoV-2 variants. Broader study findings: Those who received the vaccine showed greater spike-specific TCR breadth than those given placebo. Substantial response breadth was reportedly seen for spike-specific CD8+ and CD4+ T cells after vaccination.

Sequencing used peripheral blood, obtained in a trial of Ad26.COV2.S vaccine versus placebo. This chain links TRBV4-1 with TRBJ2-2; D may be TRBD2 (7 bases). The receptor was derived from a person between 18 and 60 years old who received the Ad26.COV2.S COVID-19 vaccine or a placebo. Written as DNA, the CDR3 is TGCGCCAGCAGCCAGAAGGTTGGGGGGGGGCCAACCGGGGAGCTGTTTTTT. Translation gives CASSQKVGGGPTGELFF.